This entry lists 14 T cell receptor beta chains sequenced from one sample in a study of cytomegalovirus exposure and HLA in healthy donors. The PCR was carried out with 60 Vbeta primers and 13 Jbeta primers. TCRdb's copy holds only in-frame clones and misses some; the assay was immunoSEQ multiplex PCR. This sample's table has 110,000 to 150,000 clones. The sample consisted of PBMCs. The receptors were gathered from a woman aged 18-29 years in good health and CMV-seronegative.

The gene calls are TRBV6-5 and TRBJ2-5; D possibly corresponds to TRBD2 (6 bases). Germline values: CDR1 MNHEY, CDR2 SVGAGI. The length of the CDR3 is 14 residues. V gave up 7 bases and J gave up 4 bases, with 16 bases separating them. The CDR3 bases are TGTGCCAGCACCCCTAGACGGGAGTCAGAGACCCAGTACTTC. It yields the protein CASTPRRESETQYF.

This chain links TRBV30 with TRBJ1-3; no firm D call. Germline CDR1 reads GTSNPN; CDR2 reads SVGIG (reference sequence). The CDR3 length is 12 residues. Trimming removed 1 base at V and 7 bases at J, with 8 bases between. CDR3 region: CAWSGLYNTIYF. The CDR3 DNA is TGTGCCTGGAGTGGGCTTTACAACACCATATATTTT. Filled out from reference TRBV30 and TRBJ1-3, the complete variable domain reads SQTIHQWPATLVQPVGSPLSLECTVEGTSNPNLYWYRQAAGRGLQLLFYSVGIGQISSEVPQNLSASRPQDRQFILSSKKLLLSDSGFYLCAWSGLYNTIYFGEGSWLTVV.

V usage is TRBV4-2 and J usage is TRBJ1-6; D possibly corresponds to TRBD1 (5 bases). Germline V gives CDR1 LGHNA, CDR2 YNFKEQ. CDR3 size: 16 residues. With 0 bases removed from V and 7 bases from J, the gap between germline ends came to 13 bases. The CDR3 region is CASSQEWGAGNSPLHF. Written as DNA, the CDR3 is TGTGCCAGCAGCCAAGAGTGGGGCGCGGGGAATTCACCCCTCCACTTT.

The chain uses TRBV7-9 and TRBJ2-1; D is possibly TRBD2 (6 bases). Germline V gene sequence: CDR1 SEHNR, CDR2 FQNEAQ (reference sequence). The CDR3 extends over 16 amino acids. V lost 5 bases, J lost 8 bases, and 22 bases lay in between. The CDR3 DNA reads as TGTGCCAGCAGCCGGTACGAGGACTATAGCGGAGATGAGCAGTTCTTC. This sequence encodes CASSRYEDYSGDEQFF.

The CDR3 DNA is TGTGCCAGCACCGGGCTAGCGGGACCAAGCGCAGATACGCAGTATTTT. Translating it yields CASTGLAGPSADTQYF. The rearrangement joins TRBV28 to TRBJ2-3, with 9 bases identical to TRBD2. CDR3 length: 16 amino acids. Losses at the gene ends were 7 bases for V and 4 bases for J; bases not matched to a gene: 12. Germline lookup yields CDR1 MDHEN and CDR2 SYDVKM.

The chain carries TRBV7-9 and TRBJ1-2, with 9 bases lining up with TRBD1. Trimming cost V 5 bases and J 2 bases; bases outside gene matches: 3. The germline V gene has CDR1 SEHNR and CDR2 FQNEAQ (reference sequence). CDR3 length: 14 amino acids. The CDR3: CASSQTGGNYGYTF. The CDR3 region has the DNA TGTGCCAGCAGCCAGACAGGGGGGAACTATGGCTACACCTTC.

The chain employs TRBV4-1 and TRBJ2-3; D gene unclear. This CDR3 is 15 amino acids long. V lost 0 bases, J lost 0 bases, and 7 bases lay in between. Germline CDR1 MGHRA, CDR2 YSYEKL. CDR3 sequence (DNA): TGCGCCAGCAGCCAAGAACGGGTTAGCACAGATACGCAGTATTTT. Translated: CASSQERVSTDTQYF.

The V call is TRBV4-1, the J call TRBJ2-7; D unresolved. V was cut by 2 bases and J by 1 base, with 9 bases left in between. The CDR3 length is 14 residues. Germline CDR1 and CDR2: MGHRA and YSYEKL. CDR3 protein: CASSQKARSYEQYV. The CDR3 DNA reads as TGCGCCAGCAGCCAAAAGGCTAGATCCTACGAGCAGTACGTC.

The chain uses TRBV6-1 and TRBJ2-5, with TRBD2 matching 8 bases. The germline V gene encodes CDR1 MNHNS and CDR2 SASEGT. The CDR3 loop spans 16 amino acids. V was pared by 2 bases and J by 4 bases, with 9 bases of the junction left unmatched. The CDR3 nucleotides are TGTGCCAGCAGTGAATTTGAGCGGGAGCGGGGAGAGACCCAGTACTTC. Amino acid sequence: CASSEFERERGETQYF.

The chain employs TRBV5-1 and TRBJ1-1; TRBD1 might be the D (5 bases). CDR1 is SGHRS and CDR2 is YFSETQ in the germline V gene. The ends were cut back, 4 bases at V and 4 bases at J, with 11 bases in the middle. This CDR3 spans 13 amino acids. The CDR3 protein is CASSPDQGTEAFF. The CDR3 DNA reads as TGCGCCAGCAGCCCTGACCAGGGCACTGAAGCTTTCTTT.

V and J are TRBV4-1 and TRBJ2-3; 9 nucleotides line up with TRBD2. The junction had 12 bases not matched to a gene; V was cut back by 0 bases and J by 2 bases. CDR3 length: 19 residues. Germline V gene data show CDR1 as MGHRA and CDR2 as YSYEKL. This chain's CDR3 is CASSQDWIAGVDDTDTQYF. The DNA of the CDR3 is TGCGCCAGCAGCCAAGACTGGATAGCGGGAGTCGATGACACAGATACGCAGTATTTT.

The J gene is TRBJ2-2, the V gene TRBV7-8, with D hard to call. Trimming removed 8 bases from V and 8 bases from J, with 9 bases in between. CDR3 length: 11 residues. Germline loops: CDR1 SGHVS, CDR2 FQNEAQ. CDR3 sequence reads: CASFGSGELFF. Here the CDR3 DNA reads TGTGCCAGCTTCGGGTCGGGGGAGCTGTTTTTT.

CDR3 in DNA: TGTGCCAGCAGCTCCGGACTAGCGGTGTACAATGAGCAGTTCTTC. This sequence encodes CASSSGLAVYNEQFF. The genes are TRBV5-6 and TRBJ2-1; 10 positions agree with TRBD2. Losses at the gene ends were 3 bases for V and 4 bases for J; bases not matched to a gene: 4. The CDR3 spans 15 residues. Germline V gene data show CDR1 as SGHDT and CDR2 as YYEEEE.

The V call is TRBV2, the J call TRBJ2-5; TRBD1 might be the D (6 bases). Germline CDR1 reads SNHLY; CDR2 reads FYNNEI. CDR3 size: 14 residues. Trimming removed 6 bases from V and 0 bases from J, with 11 bases in between. Here the CDR3 reads CASSLQGHQETQYF. The CDR3 nucleotides are TGTGCCAGCAGCCTACAGGGACACCAAGAGACCCAGTACTTC.